This T cell receptor beta chain was sequenced during a study of OX40 agonist ivuxolimab in advanced cancers. This clone was observed once. Blood draws occurred at baseline, cycle 4 day 1, and cycle 7 day 1. Germline V gene sequence: CDR1 SGHRS, CDR2 YFSETQ. The CDR3 totals 17 residues. V dropped 4 bases and J dropped 3; count of bases not matched to a gene: 9. This table comes from immunoSEQ multiplex PCR, and its TCRdb copy is limited to in-frame clones, with some not included. The sample carries approximately 69,000 clones, nearly 90% recorded once. Sequencing was performed on CD4+ or CD8+ T cells sorted from blood, taken in a trial of the OX40 agonist ivuxolimab. The chain employs TRBV5-1 and TRBJ2-7; 14 positions match TRBD2. The sequence came from an adult with an advanced solid tumor such as melanoma, head and neck, liver or kidney cancer. CDR3 sequence (DNA): TGCGCCAGCAGCCGAGCCGGGACTAGCGGGAGTGGCTACGAGCAGTACTTC. It translates to CASSRAGTSGSGYEQYF. The whole variable domain, remainder taken from reference TRBV5-1 and TRBJ2-7, is KAGVTQTPRYLIKTRGQQVTLSCSPISGHRSVSWYQQTPGQGLQFLFEYFSETQRNKGNFPGRFSGRQFSNSRSEMNVSTLELGDSALYLCASSRAGTSGSGYEQYFGPGTRLTVT.